These 6 T cell receptor beta chains share one sample of origin, sequenced in a study of blood T cell repertoires in COVID-19 (dated by TCRdb to 2019 to 2021). Libraries were built with the immunoSEQ multiplex PCR assay. What TCRdb holds here is the immuneACCESS table cut down to in-frame rearrangements. Part of the clones is not present; checked against another copy, under half of the missing clones reflect an unresolved V gene, and the others are unexplained. This sample lists approximately 61,000 clones; just under 85% were detected once. The top ten clonotypes cover roughly 5% of the sample. Sequenced sample: peripheral blood. These receptors were collected from a man in his 70s with acute or convalescent COVID-19.

The V call is TRBV7-2, the J call TRBJ2-1; no firm D call. The V gene's germline CDR1 is SGHTA and CDR2 FQGNSA. CDR3 length: 15 amino acids. The V gene lost 1 base and the J gene lost 3 bases, with 10 bases spanning the gap. CDR3 amino acids: CASSLDQTIYNEQFF. CDR3 in DNA: TGTGCCAGCAGCTTAGACCAGACAATCTACAATGAGCAGTTCTTC.

The chain couples TRBV23-1 to TRBJ1-5; no firm D call. TRBV23-1 is an open reading frame, and its role is uncertain. The CDR3 loop spans 15 amino acids. V dropped 2 bases and J dropped 2 bases, with 10 bases sitting between them. This CDR3 reads CASSQPSEGNQPQHF. CDR3 DNA: TGCGCCAGCAGTCAACCCTCTGAGGGCAATCAGCCCCAGCATTTT.

This clone has just a few counts. The chain recombines TRBV13 with TRBJ1-4; 9 bases align to TRBD1. The V gene end was trimmed by 7 bases and the J gene end by 8 bases; junction bases not matched to a gene: 8. Germline assignment: CDR1 PRHDT and CDR2 FYEKMQ (reference sequence). This CDR3 is built from 14 residues. DNA for the CDR3: TGTGCCAGCAAAAGACAGGGGGGAGGGGAAAAACTGTTTTTT. Translation: CASKRQGGGEKLFF.

This rearrangement joins TRBV18 to TRBJ2-7, with TRBD1 matching 7 bases. With 8 bases clipped from V and 3 bases from J, the junction kept 19 bases outside the gene matches. The germline gives CDR1 KGHSH, CDR2 LQKENI. The CDR3 loop spans 17 amino acids. The CDR3, as DNA: TGTGCCAGCCGTACCGCGACTGGGACAGCCAAAATCTACGAGCAGTACTTC. This encodes CASRTATGTAKIYEQYF.

This rearrangement joins TRBV5-1 to TRBJ1-2; no clear D gene. The CDR3 consists of 13 residues. Deletions cut 4 bases from V and 2 bases from J, with 9 bases between. Per germline, CDR1 SGHRS and CDR2 YFSETQ. The CDR3: CASSTGLNYGYTF. DNA for the CDR3: TGCGCCAGCAGCACGGGGTTGAACTATGGCTACACCTTC.

V gene TRBV6-5 combines with J gene TRBJ2-1, with 7 nucleotides matching TRBD2. This CDR3 has 15 amino acids. CDR1 MNHEY and CDR2 SVGAGI come from the germline V gene. Unmatched junction bases numbered 8, after V lost 7 bases and J lost 2 bases. DNA of the CDR3: TGTGCCAGCAAACCGGGACTATTGGCCTACAATGAGCAGTTCTTC. Its translation is CASKPGLLAYNEQFF.